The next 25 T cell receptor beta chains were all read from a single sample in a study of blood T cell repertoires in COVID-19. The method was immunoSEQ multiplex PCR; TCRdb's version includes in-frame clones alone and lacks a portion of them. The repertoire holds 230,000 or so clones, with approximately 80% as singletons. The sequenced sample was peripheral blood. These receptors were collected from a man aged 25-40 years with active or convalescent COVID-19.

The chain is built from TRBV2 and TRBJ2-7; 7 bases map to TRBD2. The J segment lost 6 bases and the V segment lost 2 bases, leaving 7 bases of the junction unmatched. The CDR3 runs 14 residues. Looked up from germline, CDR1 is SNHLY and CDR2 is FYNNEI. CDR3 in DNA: TGTGCCAGCAGTGAAAGGTCAGGGAGGGGCGAGCAGTACTTC. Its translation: CASSERSGRGEQYF.

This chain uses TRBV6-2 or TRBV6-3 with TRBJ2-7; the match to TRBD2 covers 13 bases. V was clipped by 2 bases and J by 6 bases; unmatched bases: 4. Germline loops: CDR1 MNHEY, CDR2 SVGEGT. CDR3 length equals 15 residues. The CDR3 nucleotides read TGTGCCAGCAGTTACATCGGACTAGCGGGGGCCGAGCAGTACTTC. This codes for CASSYIGLAGAEQYF.

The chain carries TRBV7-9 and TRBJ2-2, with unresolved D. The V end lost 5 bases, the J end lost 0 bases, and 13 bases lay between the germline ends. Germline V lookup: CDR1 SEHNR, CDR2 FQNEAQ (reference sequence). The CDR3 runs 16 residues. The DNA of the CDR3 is TGTGCCAGCAGCCAGCTCCCTGGGCCGAACACCGGGGAGCTGTTTTTT. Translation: CASSQLPGPNTGELFF.

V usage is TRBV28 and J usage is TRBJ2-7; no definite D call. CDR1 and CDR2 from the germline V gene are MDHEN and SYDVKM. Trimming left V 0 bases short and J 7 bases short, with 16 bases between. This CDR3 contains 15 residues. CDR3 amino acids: CASSLWGRHFLEQYF. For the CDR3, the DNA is TGTGCCAGCAGTTTATGGGGCAGGCACTTTTTGGAGCAGTACTTC.

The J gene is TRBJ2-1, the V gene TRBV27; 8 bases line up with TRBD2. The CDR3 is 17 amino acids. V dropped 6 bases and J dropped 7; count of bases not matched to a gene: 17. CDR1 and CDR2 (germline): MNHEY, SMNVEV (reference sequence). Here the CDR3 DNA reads TGTGCCAGCAGCCGCGTTAGCGGGGCCCTAGTTGGGAATGAGCAGTTCTTC. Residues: CASSRVSGALVGNEQFF.

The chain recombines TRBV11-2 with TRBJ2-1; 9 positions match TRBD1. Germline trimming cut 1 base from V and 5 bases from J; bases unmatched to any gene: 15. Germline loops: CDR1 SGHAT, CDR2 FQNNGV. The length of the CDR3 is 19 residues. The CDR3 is CASSLGWRVGQGSDNEQFF. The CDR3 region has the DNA TGTGCCAGCAGCTTAGGGTGGAGGGTCGGACAGGGGTCCGACAATGAGCAGTTCTTC.

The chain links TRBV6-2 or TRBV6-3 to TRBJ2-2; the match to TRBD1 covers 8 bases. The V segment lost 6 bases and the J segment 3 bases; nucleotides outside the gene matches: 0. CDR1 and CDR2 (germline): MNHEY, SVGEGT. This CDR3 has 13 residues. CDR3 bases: TGTGCCAGCAGCAGGGGGCACACCGGGGAGCTGTTTTTT. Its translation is CASSRGHTGELFF.

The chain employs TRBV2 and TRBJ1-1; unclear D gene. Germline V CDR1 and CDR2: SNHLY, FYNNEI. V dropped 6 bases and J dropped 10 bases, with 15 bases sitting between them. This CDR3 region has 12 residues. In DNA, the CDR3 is TGTGCCAGCAGAGGTTTACGCGGGAGAGCTTTCTTT. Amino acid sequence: CASRGLRGRAFF.

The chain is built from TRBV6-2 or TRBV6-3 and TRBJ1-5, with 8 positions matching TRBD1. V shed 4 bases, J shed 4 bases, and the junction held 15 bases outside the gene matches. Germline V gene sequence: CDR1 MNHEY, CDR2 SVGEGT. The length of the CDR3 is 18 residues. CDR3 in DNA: TGTGCCAGCAGTTGGAGTAGGGGAACGGGACAGGCTAATCAGCCCCAGCATTTT. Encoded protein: CASSWSRGTGQANQPQHF.

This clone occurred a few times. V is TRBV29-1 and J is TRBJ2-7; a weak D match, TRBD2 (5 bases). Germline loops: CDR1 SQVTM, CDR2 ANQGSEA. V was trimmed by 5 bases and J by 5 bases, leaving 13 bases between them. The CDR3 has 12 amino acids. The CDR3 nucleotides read TGCAGCGTTCCCCTAGCTAGTGACGAGCAGTACTTC. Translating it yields CSVPLASDEQYF.

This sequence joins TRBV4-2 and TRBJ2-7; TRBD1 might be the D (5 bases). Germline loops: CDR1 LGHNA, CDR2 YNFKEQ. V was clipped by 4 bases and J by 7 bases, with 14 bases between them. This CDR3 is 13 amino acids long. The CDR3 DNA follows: TGTGCCAGCAGCCCTACTACAGGTTATGAGCAGTACTTC. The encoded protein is CASSPTTGYEQYF.

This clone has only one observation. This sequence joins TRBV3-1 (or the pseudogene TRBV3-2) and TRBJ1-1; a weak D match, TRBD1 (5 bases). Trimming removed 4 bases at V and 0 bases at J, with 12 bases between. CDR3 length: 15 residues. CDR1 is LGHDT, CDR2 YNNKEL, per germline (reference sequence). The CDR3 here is CASSPGDRMNTEAFF. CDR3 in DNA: TGTGCCAGCAGCCCGGGGGACCGAATGAACACTGAAGCTTTCTTT.

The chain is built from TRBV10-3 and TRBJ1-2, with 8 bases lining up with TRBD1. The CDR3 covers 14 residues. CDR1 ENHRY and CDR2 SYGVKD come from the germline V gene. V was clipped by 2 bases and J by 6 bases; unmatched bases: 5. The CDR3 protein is CAISEEGTGDGYTF. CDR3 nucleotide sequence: TGTGCCATCAGTGAGGAAGGGACAGGAGATGGCTACACCTTC.

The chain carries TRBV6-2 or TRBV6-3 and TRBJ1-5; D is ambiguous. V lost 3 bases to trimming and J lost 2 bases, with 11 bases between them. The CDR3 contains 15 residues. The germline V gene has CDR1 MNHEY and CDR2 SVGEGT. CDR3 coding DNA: TGTGCCAGCAGTTATGCGGGATGGGGCAATCAGCCCCAGCATTTT. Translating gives CASSYAGWGNQPQHF.

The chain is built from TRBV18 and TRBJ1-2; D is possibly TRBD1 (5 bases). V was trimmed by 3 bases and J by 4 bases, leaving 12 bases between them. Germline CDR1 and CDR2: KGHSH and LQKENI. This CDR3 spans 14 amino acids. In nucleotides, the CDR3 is TGTGCCAGCTCACCGGGGCGCGGGACCTATGGCTACACCTTC. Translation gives CASSPGRGTYGYTF.

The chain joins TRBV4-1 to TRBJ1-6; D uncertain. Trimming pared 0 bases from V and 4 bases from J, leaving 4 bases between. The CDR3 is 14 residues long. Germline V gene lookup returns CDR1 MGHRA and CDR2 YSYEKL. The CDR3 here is CASSQERYNSPLHF. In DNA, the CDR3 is TGCGCCAGCAGCCAAGAACGGTATAATTCACCCCTCCACTTT.

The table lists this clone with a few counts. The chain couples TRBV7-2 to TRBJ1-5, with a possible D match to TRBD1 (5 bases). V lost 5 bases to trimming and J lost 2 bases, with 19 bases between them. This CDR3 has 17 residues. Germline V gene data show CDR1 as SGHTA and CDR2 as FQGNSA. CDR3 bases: TGTGCCAGCAGCCCCCGAGCCGCAGGGATAGGCAATCAGCCCCAGCATTTT. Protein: CASSPRAAGIGNQPQHF.

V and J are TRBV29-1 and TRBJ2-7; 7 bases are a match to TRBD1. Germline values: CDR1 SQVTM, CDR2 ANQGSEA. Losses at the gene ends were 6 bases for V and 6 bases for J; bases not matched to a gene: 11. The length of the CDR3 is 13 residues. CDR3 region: CSVLTGAGLEQYF. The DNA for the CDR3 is TGCAGCGTACTCACAGGGGCCGGGCTCGAGCAGTACTTC.

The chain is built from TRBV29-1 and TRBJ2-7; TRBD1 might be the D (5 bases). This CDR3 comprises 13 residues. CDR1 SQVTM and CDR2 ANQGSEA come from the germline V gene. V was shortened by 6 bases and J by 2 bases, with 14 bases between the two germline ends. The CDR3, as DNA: TGCAGCGTGCAGACAGATACTACCTACGAGCAGTACTTC. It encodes CSVQTDTTYEQYF.

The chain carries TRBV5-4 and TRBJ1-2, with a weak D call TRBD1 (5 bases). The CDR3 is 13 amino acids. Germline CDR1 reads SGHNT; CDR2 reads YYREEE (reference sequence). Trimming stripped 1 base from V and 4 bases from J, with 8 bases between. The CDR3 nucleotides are TGTGCCAGCAGCTTGAACAGGATCTATGGCTACACCTTC. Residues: CASSLNRIYGYTF.

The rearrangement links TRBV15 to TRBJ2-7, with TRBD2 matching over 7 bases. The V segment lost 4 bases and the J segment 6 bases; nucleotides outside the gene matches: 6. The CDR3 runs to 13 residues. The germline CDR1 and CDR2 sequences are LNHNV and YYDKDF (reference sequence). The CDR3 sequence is CATSKGLKTEQYF. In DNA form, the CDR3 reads TGTGCCACCAGCAAGGGACTAAAAACCGAGCAGTACTTC.

CDR3 DNA sequence: TGTGCCAGCAGCTTAGCGGTACGGGAGAGCCAGACCCAGTACTTC. Amino acids: CASSLAVRESQTQYF. The genes are TRBV11-1 and TRBJ2-5, with a possible D match to TRBD2 (6 bases). Looked up from germline, CDR1 is SGHAT and CDR2 is FQDESV (reference sequence). Trimming shortened V by 0 bases and J by 6 bases, and 14 bases separated the two germline ends. CDR3 length equals 15 residues.

CDR3 nucleotide sequence: TGTGCCAGCAGCGAAGGGGACTCCCCCTACTACGAGCAGTACTTC. It translates to CASSEGDSPYYEQYF. The chain uses TRBV9 and TRBJ2-7, with TRBD2 as a possible D gene (6 bases). The V gene's germline CDR1 is SGDLS and CDR2 YYNGEE. Between the trimmed V and J ends, which lost 3 bases and 3 bases, there was a span of 16 bases. The CDR3 is 15 residues long.

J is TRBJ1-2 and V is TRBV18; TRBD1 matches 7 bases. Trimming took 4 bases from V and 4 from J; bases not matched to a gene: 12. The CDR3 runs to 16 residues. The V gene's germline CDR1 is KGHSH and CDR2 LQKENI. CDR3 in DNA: TGTGCCAGCTCACTAGAAAAGGGGGCGCTGGGCTATGGCTACACCTTC. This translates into CASSLEKGALGYGYTF.

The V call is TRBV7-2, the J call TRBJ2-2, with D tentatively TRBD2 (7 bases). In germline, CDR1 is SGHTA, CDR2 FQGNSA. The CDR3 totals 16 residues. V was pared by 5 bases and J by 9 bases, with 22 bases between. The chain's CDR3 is CASSPRGALRKRELFF. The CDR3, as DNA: TGTGCCAGCAGCCCTCGGGGGGCCCTTAGGAAAAGGGAGCTGTTTTTT.